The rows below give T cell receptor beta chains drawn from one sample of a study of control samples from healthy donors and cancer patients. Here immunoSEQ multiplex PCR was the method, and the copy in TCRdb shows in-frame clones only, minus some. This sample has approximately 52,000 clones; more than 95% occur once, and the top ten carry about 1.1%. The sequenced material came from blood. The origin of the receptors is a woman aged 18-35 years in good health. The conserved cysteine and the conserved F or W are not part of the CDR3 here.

CDR3: ASSPLRATEAF
V: TRBV18
J: TRBJ1-1

CDR3: ASSGGRDRGDHGYT
V: TRBV5-4
J: TRBJ1-2

CDR3: ASSPRAQGDTQY
V: TRBV11-3
J: TRBJ2-3

CDR3: ASSEAAGANSPLH
V: TRBV6-1
J: TRBJ1-6

CDR3: ASSLFVSSYNSPLH
V: TRBV27
J: TRBJ1-6

CDR3: ASREQGFVTGELF
V: TRBV19
J: TRBJ2-2

CDR3: ASSVEGDNGEAF
V: TRBV2
J: TRBJ1-1

CDR3: ASSPPTGNYGYT
V: TRBV4-1
J: TRBJ1-2

CDR3: ASSPREYGYT
V: TRBV19
J: TRBJ1-2

CDR3: ASSEQGLNTEAF
V: TRBV2
J: TRBJ1-1

CDR3: ASSPPLARRKIQETQY
V: TRBV5-1
J: TRBJ2-5

CDR3: ASSKGAGNTEAF
V: TRBV21-1
J: TRBJ1-1

CDR3: ASSEAEISNTEAF
V: TRBV2
J: TRBJ1-1

CDR3: ASSKGPTGGEQY
V: TRBV19
J: TRBJ2-7

CDR3: ASSSLGIGLNEKLF
V: TRBV7-2
J: TRBJ1-4

CDR3: ASSPPVGLAGVNEQF
V: TRBV18
J: TRBJ2-1

CDR3: ASILQLRNTEAF
V: TRBV7-2
J: TRBJ1-1

CDR3: ASRDIYGYT
V: TRBV19
J: TRBJ1-2

CDR3: ASSPRETQY
V: TRBV18
J: TRBJ2-5

CDR3: ASSQELTDVGNTIY
V: TRBV4-3
J: TRBJ1-3

CDR3: ASSPPRRNNEKLF
V: TRBV6-2/TRBV6-3
J: TRBJ1-4

CDR3: ASSLAGKYNSPLH
V: TRBV11-2
J: TRBJ1-6

CDR3: SASYVGASYEQY
V: TRBV20-1
J: TRBJ2-7

CDR3: ASSLGAGASDYGYT
V: TRBV28
J: TRBJ1-2

CDR3: ASSYGRGPGGYEQY
V: TRBV6-5
J: TRBJ2-7

CDR3: ASRYAGRMNTEAF
V: TRBV6-5
J: TRBJ1-1

CDR3: ASSALQGAPNEKLF
V: TRBV7-8
J: TRBJ1-4

CDR3: ASSPARGFEAF
V: TRBV28
J: TRBJ1-1

CDR3: ASSSRYPNTEAF
V: TRBV6-5
J: TRBJ1-1

CDR3: ASSSGNTEAF
V: TRBV19
J: TRBJ1-1

CDR3: ASSVAQGGIYEQY
V: TRBV9
J: TRBJ2-7

CDR3: ASSYLSSGGQPQH
V: TRBV6-2/TRBV6-3
J: TRBJ1-5

CDR3: ASSPRGGPNQPQH
V: TRBV5-1
J: TRBJ1-5

CDR3: ASSVTDFRRNQPQH
V: TRBV7-8
J: TRBJ1-5

CDR3: ASSEGDRRAF
V: TRBV7-9
J: TRBJ1-1

CDR3: ASSYNYGYT
V: TRBV28
J: TRBJ1-2

CDR3: ASSQVSTGWNSPLH
V: TRBV4-1
J: TRBJ1-6

CDR3: SVENPDSLYGYT
V: TRBV29-1
J: TRBJ1-2

CDR3: ASSYSTVNTEAF
V: TRBV6-5
J: TRBJ1-1

CDR3: ASSYRGEDTEAF
V: TRBV5-7
J: TRBJ1-1

CDR3: AWSLTTLPGYT
V: TRBV30
J: TRBJ1-2

CDR3: ASSPEASFHYEQY
V: TRBV11-2
J: TRBJ2-7

CDR3: ASSYRNHSYGYT
V: TRBV6-5
J: TRBJ1-2

CDR3: ASSEALVVSYF
V: TRBV6-1
J: TRBJ2-1

CDR3: ASSRGQGKAEAF
V: TRBV4-1
J: TRBJ1-1

CDR3: ASSGGGLAKNIQY
V: TRBV18
J: TRBJ2-4